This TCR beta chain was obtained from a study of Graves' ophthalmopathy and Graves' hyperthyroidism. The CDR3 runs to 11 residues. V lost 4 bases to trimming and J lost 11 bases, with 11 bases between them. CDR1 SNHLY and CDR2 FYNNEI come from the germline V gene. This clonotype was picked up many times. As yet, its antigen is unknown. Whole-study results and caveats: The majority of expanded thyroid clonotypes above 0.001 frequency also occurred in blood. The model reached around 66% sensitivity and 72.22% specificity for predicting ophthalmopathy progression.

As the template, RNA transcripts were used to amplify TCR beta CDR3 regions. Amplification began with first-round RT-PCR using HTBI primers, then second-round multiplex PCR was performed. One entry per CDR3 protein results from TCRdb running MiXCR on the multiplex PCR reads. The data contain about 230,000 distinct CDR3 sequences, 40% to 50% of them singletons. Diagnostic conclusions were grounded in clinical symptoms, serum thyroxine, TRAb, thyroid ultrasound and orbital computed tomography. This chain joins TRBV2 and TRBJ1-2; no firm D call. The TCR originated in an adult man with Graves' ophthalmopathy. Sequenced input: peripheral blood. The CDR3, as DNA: TGTGCCAGCAGTGGTGGACTGGGATACACCTTC. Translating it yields CASSGGLGYTF.